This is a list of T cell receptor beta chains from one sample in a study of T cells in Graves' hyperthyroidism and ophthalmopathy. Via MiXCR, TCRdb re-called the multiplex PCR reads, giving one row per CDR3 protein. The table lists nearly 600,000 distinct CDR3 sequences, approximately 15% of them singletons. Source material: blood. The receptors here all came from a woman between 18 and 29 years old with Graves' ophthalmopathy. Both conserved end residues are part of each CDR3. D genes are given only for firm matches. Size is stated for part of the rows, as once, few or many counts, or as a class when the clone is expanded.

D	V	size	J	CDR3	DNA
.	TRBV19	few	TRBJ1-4	CASSISLAGANEKLFF	TGTGCCAGTAGTATATCGTTGGCAGGGGCTAATGAAAAACTGTTTTTT
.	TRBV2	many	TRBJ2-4	CASSDTGLAKNIQYF	TGTGCCAGCAGTGATACAGGGCTAGCCAAAAACATTCAGTACTTC
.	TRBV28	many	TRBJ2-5	CASSRGRSQETQYF	TGTGCCAGCAGCCGGGGACGGTCCCAAGAGACCCAGTACTTC
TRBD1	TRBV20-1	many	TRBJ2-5	CSRQDRGQETQYF	TGCAGTAGGCAGGACAGGGGGCAAGAGACCCAGTACTTC
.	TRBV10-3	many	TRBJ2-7	CATSGTPNDYEQYF	TGTGCCACCTCCGGGACTCCGAACGATTACGAGCAGTACTTC
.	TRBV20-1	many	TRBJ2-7	CSARGGTYEQYF	TGCAGTGCTAGAGGAGGAACCTACGAGCAGTACTTC
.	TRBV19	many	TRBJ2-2	CASSSRQGLGGAGELFF	TGTGCCAGTAGTAGCAGACAGGGCCTCGGAGGGGCCGGGGAGCTGTTTTTT
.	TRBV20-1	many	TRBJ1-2	CSAEFGHGYYGYTF	TGCAGTGCCGAATTCGGGCACGGATACTATGGCTACACCTTC
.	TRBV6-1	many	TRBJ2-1	CASSSQGTYNEQFF	TGTGCCAGCAGTTCACAAGGGACCTACAATGAGCAGTTCTTC
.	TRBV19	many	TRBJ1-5	CASSEPYLHQPQHF	TGTGCCAGTAGTGAGCCGTATTTGCATCAGCCCCAGCATTTT
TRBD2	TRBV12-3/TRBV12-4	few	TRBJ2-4	CASSIGGGAGAPKNIQYF	TGTGCCAGCAGCATCGGGGGGGGGGCGGGGGCGCCCAAAAACATTCAGTACTTC
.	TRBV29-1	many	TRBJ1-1	CSVERRMNTEAFF	TGCAGCGTTGAAAGACGAATGAACACTGAAGCTTTCTTT
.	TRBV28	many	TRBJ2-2	CASSLYLTGNTGELFF	TGTGCCAGCAGTTTATACTTGACCGGGAACACCGGGGAGCTGTTTTTT
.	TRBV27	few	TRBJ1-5	CASSLLAGARNQPQHF	TGTGCCAGCAGTTTATTGGCAGGGGCCCGCAATCAGCCCCAGCATTTT
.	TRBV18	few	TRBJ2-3	CASSPARGAEDTQYF	TGTGCCAGCTCACCCGCCCGCGGGGCGGAAGATACGCAGTATTTT
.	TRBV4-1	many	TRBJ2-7	CASSHDTYEQYF	TGCGCCAGCAGCCATGATACCTACGAGCAGTACTTC
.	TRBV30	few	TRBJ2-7	CAGSDSSYEQYF	TGTGCCGGTAGCGACAGCTCCTACGAGCAGTACTTC
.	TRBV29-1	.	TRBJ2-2	CSVEQGGKRSGELFF	TGCAGCGTCGAGCAGGGGGGCAAGAGGTCCGGGGAGCTGTTTTTT
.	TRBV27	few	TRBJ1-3	CASSFKGNTIYF	TGTGCCAGCAGTTTTAAAGGGAACACCATATATTTT
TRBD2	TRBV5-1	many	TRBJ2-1	CASSLLAGVTYNEQFF	TGCGCCAGCAGCTTACTAGCGGGAGTTACCTACAATGAGCAGTTCTTC
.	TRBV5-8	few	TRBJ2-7	CASSLVQGWNEQYF	TGTGCCAGCAGCTTGGTGCAGGGATGGAACGAGCAGTACTTC
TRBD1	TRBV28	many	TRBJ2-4	CASSKPRGLGNIQYF	TGTGCCAGCAGCAAGCCTAGGGGGCTGGGAAACATTCAGTACTTC
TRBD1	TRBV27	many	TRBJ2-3	CASSFRTGQRTDTQYF	TGTGCCAGCAGTTTTAGGACAGGGCAACGCACAGATACGCAGTATTTT
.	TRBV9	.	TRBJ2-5	CASSEPPIRETQYF	TGTGCCAGCAGCGAGCCCCCGATCCGGGAGACCCAGTACTTC
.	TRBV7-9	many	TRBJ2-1	CASSFSLSSYNEQFF	TGTGCCAGCAGCTTTAGCCTTAGCTCCTACAATGAGCAGTTCTTC
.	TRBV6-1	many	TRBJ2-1	CASSAGRSYNEQFF	TGTGCCAGCAGTGCAGGGAGATCCTACAATGAGCAGTTCTTC
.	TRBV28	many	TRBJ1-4	CASSPAHRAANEKLFF	TGTGCCAGCAGTCCGGCCCACAGGGCCGCAAATGAAAAACTGTTTTTT
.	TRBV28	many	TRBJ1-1	CASSFRYTEAFF	TGTGCCAGCAGTTTTAGGTACACTGAAGCTTTCTTT
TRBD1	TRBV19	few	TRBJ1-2	CASAGGAQGAYGYTF	TGTGCCAGTGCTGGGGGGGCCCAGGGGGCTTATGGCTACACCTTC
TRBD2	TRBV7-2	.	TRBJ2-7	CASSLQAGESYEQYF	TGTGCCAGCAGCTTACAGGCGGGAGAAAGTTACGAGCAGTACTTC
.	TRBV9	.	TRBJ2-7	CASSLTGSEQYF	TGTGCCAGCAGCTTAACCGGGAGCGAGCAGTACTTC
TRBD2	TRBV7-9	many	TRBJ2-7	CASSPHVPSGSPLYEQYF	TGTGCCAGCAGCCCCCACGTGCCTAGCGGCTCCCCGCTCTACGAGCAGTACTTC